Sequencing of this T cell receptor (beta chain) was carried out in a study of Ad26.COV2.S vaccination and SARS-CoV-2 variants. Treatment specified: about 20 received Ad26.COV2.S at low or high dose, single or two shots; roughly 5 received placebo; per-sample allocation not given. The study sampled participants on day 63 after the first vaccine or placebo injection. An Ad26 vector that expressed Wuhan-strain SARS-CoV-2 spike constituted the vaccine. The length of the CDR3 is 15 residues. V lost 0 bases to trimming and J lost 8 bases, with 12 bases between them. Germline CDR1 SGDLS, CDR2 YYNGEE. This table comes from immunoSEQ multiplex PCR, and its TCRdb copy is limited to in-frame clones, with some not included. The sample consists of 300,000 to 400,000 clones, around 84% of them appearing once.

Source: peripheral blood, taken in a trial of Ad26.COV2.S vaccine versus placebo. This TCR came from a person between 18 and 65 years old who received the Ad26.COV2.S COVID-19 vaccine or a placebo. This rearrangement joins TRBV9 to TRBJ1-6; D gene uncertain. DNA for the CDR3: TGTGCCAGCAGCGTAGCCGGGGTAGCGGATTCACCCCTCCACTTT. The encoded protein is CASSVAGVADSPLHF.